What follows describes a single TCR beta chain. The sample belongs to a study of blood T cell repertoires in COVID-19. Study at large: The United States, Italy and Spain provided the acute and convalescent COVID-19 samples. T cells, B-cell-depleted T cells, or PBMCs provided the cDNA or gDNA that served as material.

CDR3 length: 15 residues. J gave up 10 bases and V 7 bases, and 14 bases lay outside the gene matches. Germline lookup yields CDR1 SGHRS and CDR2 YFSETQ. Per the original data handling: Researchers report that nucleated cell counts were estimated from reference gene primer amplification. Method: immunoSEQ multiplex PCR; TCRdb's copy keeps in-frame clones and lacks some. From that table come the V and J calls and clone size; the DNA was used to work out D and trimming. This table holds roughly 250,000 clones, almost 85% found once. This receptor was obtained from a man between 50 and 59 years old with acute or convalescent COVID-19. The sequenced sample consisted of peripheral blood. The chain links TRBV5-1 to TRBJ2-1; 10 nucleotides match TRBD2. CDR3 nucleotides: TGCGCCAGCTTCATGCCAGAAGCGGGGGGGGGCGAGCAGTTCTTC. Translated, it gives CASFMPEAGGGEQFF.